This T cell receptor (beta chain) was obtained from a study of T cell changes during pregnancy in multiple sclerosis. Trimming cost V 3 bases and J 2 bases, with 11 bases left between them. CDR1 and CDR2 from the germline V gene are GTSNPN and SVGIG (reference sequence). This CDR3 is 14 amino acids long. Here immunoSEQ multiplex PCR was the method, and the copy in TCRdb shows in-frame clones only, minus some. The data hold 15,000 to 20,000 clones, with 88% observed a single time. The sample in question was CD4+ T cells from peripheral blood mononuclear cells, obtained in the first trimester of pregnancy. This sequence was found in a female donor in good health, enrolled as a control in a pregnancy study. The genes are TRBV30 and TRBJ1-5, with a possible D match to TRBD1 (5 bases). In DNA, the CDR3 is TGTGCCTGGAGCGCTATAGGGGGCAATCAGCCCCAGCATTTT. This codes for CAWSAIGGNQPQHF.